Each of the 17 T cell receptor beta chains below was sequenced from the same sample in a study of regulatory T cells in long-lasting Graves disease. Stated time point: persistent/refractory GD, antithyroid drugs over 5 years with positive TRAb. Generation of the TCR library employed RNA extracted from PBMCs. The authors built TCR beta libraries using iRepertoire HTBI primers and Arm-PCR of CDR3 regions. Using its own MiXCR run on the multiplex PCR reads, TCRdb lists one record per CDR3 protein. The table records hundreds of thousands of distinct CDR3 sequences, under 25% of them present only once. The sequencing used peripheral blood mononuclear cells (PBMCs), collected when the disease was refractory, from a patient treated with antithyroid drugs. These receptors came from a female donor with Graves disease.

The chain recombines TRBV20-1 with TRBJ2-7, with 14 bases identical to TRBD2. Per germline, CDR1 DFQATT and CDR2 SNEGSKA (reference sequence). This CDR3 comprises 16 residues. V lost 6 bases, J lost 4 bases, and 11 bases stayed unmatched. The DNA for the CDR3 is TGCAGTGCCCCCCCGGGACTAGCGGGAGCGGAGTACGAGCAGTACTTC. It encodes CSAPPGLAGAEYEQYF.

The sample holds one count of this clonotype. The chain links TRBV5-1 to TRBJ1-1, with D perhaps matching TRBD1 (6 bases). V was shortened by 5 bases and J by 4 bases, with 18 bases between the two germline ends. The CDR3 has 15 residues. Germline CDR1 and CDR2: SGHRS and YFSETQ. CDR3 in amino acids: CASRVIRGGSTEAFF. Written as DNA, the CDR3 is TGCGCCAGCAGAGTGATAAGGGGGGGCTCCACTGAAGCTTTCTTT.

A few counts support this clonotype. The chain carries TRBV20-1 and TRBJ1-4; D ambiguous. The CDR3 is 16 residues long. V was pared by 6 bases and J by 5 bases, with 22 bases between. Looked up from germline, CDR1 is DFQATT and CDR2 is SNEGSKA (reference sequence). CDR3 coding DNA: TGCAGTGCCCTTAAAGGACCGACGACCCTGAATGAAAAACTGTTTTTT. Encoded protein: CSALKGPTTLNEKLFF.

V is TRBV11-2 and J is TRBJ2-7; no definite D call. This CDR3 has 15 residues. V lost 1 base, J lost 0 bases, and 10 bases lay in between. CDR1 and CDR2 (germline): SGHAT, FQNNGV. DNA of the CDR3: TGTGCCAGCAGCTTAGGATACGGGTTCTCCTACGAGCAGTACTTC. It codes for CASSLGYGFSYEQYF.

This clonotype was counted many times. The chain uses TRBV6-1 and TRBJ2-2; D is undetermined. CDR1 MNHNS and CDR2 SASEGT come from the germline V gene. This CDR3 has 15 amino acids. Trimming left V 4 bases short and J 0 bases short, with 9 bases between. The CDR3 coding sequence is TGTGCCAGCAGTGTGCTACAGACGAACACCGGGGAGCTGTTTTTT. Encoded protein: CASSVLQTNTGELFF.

This clonotype appeared many times. The CDR3 DNA follows: TGTGCCAGCAGCCCGACAGGGAGCGTGCTAAAGACCCAGTACTTC. This gives the protein CASSPTGSVLKTQYF. The chain combines TRBV11-2 with TRBJ2-5; TRBD1 matches at 7 bases. The CDR3 loop spans 15 amino acids. With V trimmed by 5 bases and J by 6 bases, 12 bases remained unmatched. Germline V CDR1 and CDR2: SGHAT, FQNNGV.

This clonotype was detected ten times or more. This sequence joins TRBV2 and TRBJ1-5; D is possibly TRBD1 (5 bases). Trimming shortened V by 4 bases and J by 0 bases, and 19 bases separated the two germline ends. Looked up from germline, CDR1 is SNHLY and CDR2 is FYNNEI. The CDR3 is made up of 18 amino acids. CDR3: CASSAGGQGRYSNQPQHF. The CDR3 DNA reads as TGTGCCAGCAGTGCTGGTGGGCAGGGCCGATATAGCAATCAGCCCCAGCATTTT.

The rearrangement links TRBV7-9 to TRBJ2-7; 7 positions agree with TRBD1. Germline V gene lookup returns CDR1 SEHNR and CDR2 FQNEAQ (reference sequence). V lost 11 bases to trimming and J lost 2 bases; unmatched junction nucleotides: 3. This CDR3 has 11 residues. The CDR3 DNA reads as TGTGCCTGGGACAGAGCCTACGAGCAGTACTTC. This sequence encodes CAWDRAYEQYF.

This clonotype was seen repeatedly, ten times or more. The rearrangement uses TRBV2 and TRBJ2-5; D call uncertain. Germline assignment: CDR1 SNHLY and CDR2 FYNNEI. CDR3 length: 13 residues. Between the trimmed V and J ends, which lost 5 bases and 2 bases, there was a span of 9 bases. CDR3 nucleotides: TGTGCCAGCAGTAGAGCAGTGCAAGAGACCCAGTACTTC. Translated: CASSRAVQETQYF.

On this clonotype: A junction boundary mismatches the germline segment, possibly from a read error. The chain is built from TRBV28 and TRBJ1-2, with D possibly TRBD1 on 6 matching bases. Germline V gene lookup returns CDR1 MDHEN and CDR2 SYDVKM. The CDR3 length is 18 residues. For the CDR3, the DNA is TGTGCCGGCAGTCCCCCTTTTAGATGGACAGAGGCCCCTTCTGGCTACACCTTC. Translating gives CAGSPPFRWTEAPSGYTF.

This clonotype has ten or more counts. The CDR3 DNA sequence: TGTGCCAGCAGCTTTGGGCCGGGTCTAGCCAAAAACATTCAGTACTTC. It yields the protein CASSFGPGLAKNIQYF. The chain couples TRBV11-2 to TRBJ2-4; D uncertain. The germline gives CDR1 SGHAT, CDR2 FQNNGV. With 3 bases removed from V and 0 bases from J, the gap between germline ends came to 12 bases. The CDR3 spans 16 residues.

The chain has TRBV20-1 and TRBJ2-2, with 10 bases matching TRBD1. The germline CDR1 and CDR2 sequences are DFQATT and SNEGSKA (reference sequence). CDR3 length: 13 residues. V lost 6 bases and J lost 6; bases outside the gene matches: 4. In nucleotides, the CDR3 is TGCAGTGCCCCGGGACAGGGGTCCGGGGAGCTGTTTTTT. Its translation: CSAPGQGSGELFF.

V and J are TRBV27 and TRBJ2-7; 10 bases are shared with TRBD1. Trimming cost V 5 bases and J 6 bases; bases outside gene matches: 10. There are 15 residues in the CDR3. Germline loops: CDR1 MNHEY, CDR2 SMNVEV (reference sequence). The CDR3, as DNA: TGTGCCAGCAGTGCCTTACCGGGACAGGGGTTCGAGCAGTACTTC. Amino acids: CASSALPGQGFEQYF.

This clonotype was seen just once. The CDR3 carries no conserved terminal phenylalanine or tryptophan, so it likely arises from a read error. The chain joins TRBV27 to TRBJ2-5; D may be TRBD1 (5 bases). Trimming removed 8 bases from V and 5 bases from J, with 12 bases in between. The CDR3 has 12 residues. The germline gives CDR1 MNHEY, CDR2 SMNVEV (reference sequence). This CDR3 reads CASASWGETQYI. CDR3 DNA: TGTGCCAGCGCATCATGGGGCGAGACCCAGTACATC.

This rearrangement joins TRBV11-1 to TRBJ1-6, with 7 bases lining up with TRBD1. The J segment lost 8 bases and the V segment lost 3 bases, leaving 4 bases of the junction unmatched. This CDR3 is 14 amino acids long. Germline V gene sequence: CDR1 SGHAT, CDR2 FQDESV (reference sequence). CDR3 bases: TGTGCCAGCAGCTTTGGGACAGCACATTCACCCCTCCACTTT. Protein: CASSFGTAHSPLHF.

The gene calls are TRBV5-5 and TRBJ2-5; 7 nucleotides align to TRBD1. Trimming cost V 4 bases and J 5 bases; bases outside gene matches: 8. Germline lookup yields CDR1 SGHKS and CDR2 YYEKEE (reference sequence). The CDR3 runs to 14 residues. CDR3 nucleotides: TGTGCCAGCAGCGGGATGACAGGGCGGGAGACCCAGTACTTC. Translating it yields CASSGMTGRETQYF.

The rearrangement joins TRBV28 to TRBJ2-1; weak D call: TRBD2 (5 bases). The CDR3 loop spans 18 amino acids. The ends were cut back, 1 base at V and 0 bases at J, with 16 bases in the middle. Per germline, CDR1 MDHEN and CDR2 SYDVKM. The CDR3 sequence: CASSLSLATISSYNEQFF. DNA for the CDR3: TGTGCCAGCAGTTTATCATTAGCGACCATCAGCTCCTACAATGAGCAGTTCTTC.